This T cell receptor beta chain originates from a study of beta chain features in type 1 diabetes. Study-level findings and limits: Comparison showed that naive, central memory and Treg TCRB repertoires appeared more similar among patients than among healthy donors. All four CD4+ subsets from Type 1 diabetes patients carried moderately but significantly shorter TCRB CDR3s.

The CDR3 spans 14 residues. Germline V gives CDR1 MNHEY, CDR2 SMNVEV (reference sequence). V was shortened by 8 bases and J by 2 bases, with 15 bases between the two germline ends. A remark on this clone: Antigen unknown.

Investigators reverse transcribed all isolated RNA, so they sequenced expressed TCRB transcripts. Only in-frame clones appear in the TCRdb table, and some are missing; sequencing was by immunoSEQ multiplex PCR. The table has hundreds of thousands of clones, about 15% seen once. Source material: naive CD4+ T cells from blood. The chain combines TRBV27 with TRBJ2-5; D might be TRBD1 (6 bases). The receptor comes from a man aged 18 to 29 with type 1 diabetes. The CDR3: CASRLGARQETQYF. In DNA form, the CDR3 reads TGTGCCAGCCGCTTGGGGGCGCGACAAGAGACCCAGTACTTC.